This T cell receptor (beta chain) was retrieved from a study of response to subunit inactivated influenza vaccine. TCRdb analysed the RT-PCR reads with MiXCR anew, one entry per CDR3 protein. The sample lists roughly 540,000 distinct CDR3 sequences; under 30% were seen once. CDR3 length: 15 residues. The V gene's germline CDR1 is DFQATT and CDR2 SNEGSKA (reference sequence). Trimming took 5 bases from V and 3 from J; bases not matched to a gene: 6. The same data also contributed to another study, on T cells expressing NK-cell markers. From that study: A 5'RACE template switching approach incorporating UMIs was used to make TCR beta cDNA.

The source was CD4+ T cells sorted from PBMCs, collected 12 days after vaccination. The clonotype was recovered from a man aged 45-65 years who received an inactivated influenza vaccine. The genes are TRBV20-1 and TRBJ1-3; TRBD1 matches at 11 bases. The CDR3 loop is CSAPDRGRNGNTIYF. The CDR3 DNA reads as TGCAGTGCTCCGGACAGGGGGCGTAATGGAAACACCATATATTTT.